Described below is a single T cell receptor (beta chain) sequence and its context. Its antigen is undetermined. The V end was cut by 3 bases, the J end by 3 bases, with 7 bases between. The CDR3 contains 12 residues. CDR1 SQVTM and CDR2 ANQGSEA come from the germline V gene. Amplification of TCR beta CDR3 regions was performed using RNA transcripts as template. The HTBI primer set was used in a first-round RT-PCR of the TCR CDR3. One entry per CDR3 protein results from TCRdb running MiXCR on the multiplex PCR reads. In the table there are 550,000 to 600,000 distinct CDR3 sequences, approximately 15% of which are singletons. The data originate from a study of T cells in Graves' hyperthyroidism and ophthalmopathy. Exclusion of a patient resulted from uncontrolled infection, other autoimmune disease, pregnancy or lactation. Fresh 10 ml peripheral blood yielded PBMCs. Notes on the study in general: Using 13 V-J features, a model discriminated ophthalmopathy from stable hyperthyroidism. Most thyroid clonotypes expanded above 0.001 appeared in blood too.

The clonotype comes from a woman between 18 and 30 years old with Graves' hyperthyroidism. The chain couples TRBV29-1 to TRBJ2-3; D gene uncertain. Sequencing used blood. CDR3 protein: CSVELGTDTQYF. The CDR3 DNA is TGCAGCGTTGAGCTTGGGACAGATACGCAGTATTTT.